These 16 T cell receptor beta chains came from one sample sequenced in a study of shared clonotypes between healthy human individuals. TCRdb's copy holds only in-frame clones and misses some; the assay was immunoSEQ multiplex PCR. The data show about 96,000 clones, with roughly 45% seen just once and about 14% held by the top ten. The material sequenced was PBMCs. All receptors derive from a woman aged 40 to 50 in good health. Some clones in this sample may be carry-over from other donors' samples.

The rearrangement uses TRBV27 and TRBJ2-1; a weak D match, TRBD2 (6 bases). The germline V gene has CDR1 MNHEY and CDR2 SMNVEV (reference sequence). V lost 10 bases, J lost 9 bases, and 16 bases lay in between. The CDR3 is 12 residues long. The CDR3 is CATNRPGGEQFF. The CDR3 region has the DNA TGTGCCACCAACCGACCCGGGGGTGAGCAGTTCTTC.

This clone has more than one count but fewer than ten. The V and J genes are TRBV30 and TRBJ2-7; D assignment may be TRBD1 or TRBD2 (5 bases each). The length of the CDR3 is 12 residues. In germline, CDR1 is GTSNPN, CDR2 SVGIG (reference sequence). V was pared by 3 bases and J by 3 bases, with 9 bases between. The CDR3, as DNA: TGTGCCTGGAGGAGGGGTGACTACGAGCAGTACTTC. Its protein product is CAWRRGDYEQYF.

This clone has at least ten counts. This rearrangement joins TRBV4-1 to TRBJ2-7; the match to TRBD1 covers 12 bases. Looked up from germline, CDR1 is MGHRA and CDR2 is YSYEKL. This CDR3 is built from 15 residues. V was pared by 3 bases and J by 2 bases, with 2 bases of the junction left unmatched. In DNA form, the CDR3 reads TGCGCCAGCAGCCAGGGACAGGGGGCTACCTACGAGCAGTACTTC. Protein: CASSQGQGATYEQYF.

The rearrangement uses TRBV28 and TRBJ2-7; the match to TRBD1 covers 9 bases. Germline values: CDR1 MDHEN, CDR2 SYDVKM. J gave up 0 bases and V 5 bases, and 8 bases lay outside the gene matches. This CDR3 comprises 16 residues. The CDR3 sequence is CASSPRGTGISYEQYF. In DNA form, the CDR3 reads TGTGCCAGCAGTCCCCGAGGGACAGGGATCTCCTACGAGCAGTACTTC.

The rearrangement links TRBV5-1 to TRBJ2-2, with 9 bases that match TRBD2. The CDR3 is made up of 16 amino acids. CDR1 SGHRS and CDR2 YFSETQ come from the germline V gene. The ends lost 4 bases at V and 0 bases at J; junction bases unmatched: 4. CDR3 loop: CASSLPSGTNTGELFF. The CDR3 DNA reads as TGCGCCAGCAGCCTACCTAGCGGGACGAACACCGGGGAGCTGTTTTTT.

The chain is built from TRBV2 and TRBJ1-5; no clear D. CDR3 size: 15 residues. Germline loops: CDR1 SNHLY, CDR2 FYNNEI. V lost 1 base and J 4 bases, leaving 11 bases between the germline ends. The CDR3 loop reads CASSEGSDRNQPQHF. The DNA of the CDR3 is TGTGCCAGCAGTGAAGGGTCAGATCGTAATCAGCCCCAGCATTTT.

This clone was seen many times. The chain joins TRBV2 to TRBJ2-7, with 11 bases identical to TRBD2. CDR1 is SNHLY, CDR2 FYNNEI, per germline. V was clipped by 7 bases and J by 3 bases; unmatched bases: 14. The CDR3 is 17 residues long. The DNA of the CDR3 is TGTGCCAGCATGGGGGCCGGGACTAGCGGCCGGGGCTACGAGCAGTACTTC. This codes for CASMGAGTSGRGYEQYF. The full variable domain, completed using reference TRBV2 and TRBJ2-7, is EPEVTQTPSHQVTQMGQEVILRCVPISNHLYFYWYRQILGQKVEFLVSFYNNEISEKSEIFDDQFSVERPDGSNFTLKIRSTKLEDSAMYFCASMGAGTSGRGYEQYFGPGTRLTVT.

The rearrangement uses TRBV4-1 and TRBJ1-6, with 7 nucleotides matching TRBD1. The CDR3 spans 16 residues. From germline, CDR1 is MGHRA and CDR2 YSYEKL. V lost 0 bases, J lost 9 bases, and 8 bases stayed unmatched. CDR3 nucleotides: TGCGCCAGCAGCCAAGATAACAGGGGAGGAGGTTCACCCCTCCACTTT. Protein sequence: CASSQDNRGGGSPLHF.

In this sample, this clone turned up many times. The chain carries TRBV5-4 and TRBJ2-7, with TRBD2 as a possible D gene (6 bases). The CDR3 spans 15 residues. V lost 4 bases and J lost 6, with 20 bases in between. Germline-derived CDR1 and CDR2 are SGHNT and YYREEE (reference sequence). CDR3 sequence reads: CASSTAGPLRGEQYF. CDR3 DNA sequence: TGTGCCAGCAGCACCGCGGGGCCCCTTAGAGGCGAGCAGTACTTC.

In this sample, this clone is medium-sized (0.01 to 0.1%). The V gene is TRBV6-4, the J gene TRBJ2-2; no firm D call. CDR3 length: 14 amino acids. Trimming removed 6 bases from V and 3 bases from J, with 11 bases in between. Germline V CDR1 and CDR2: MRHNA, SNTAGT. The CDR3 region is CASSTSTDTGELFF. The CDR3 DNA is TGTGCCAGCAGCACATCGACTGACACCGGGGAGCTGTTTTTT.

J is TRBJ2-7 and V is TRBV2; D is possibly TRBD2 (5 bases). The CDR3 sequence is 14 residues long. CDR1 is SNHLY, CDR2 FYNNEI, per germline. Trimming pared 4 bases from V and 1 base from J, leaving 11 bases between. In DNA, the CDR3 is TGTGCCAGCAGTGTCCCCAGCGGATCCTACGAGCAGTACTTC. Encoded protein: CASSVPSGSYEQYF.

This clone was observed at least ten times. The chain couples TRBV29-1 to TRBJ2-7; unclear D gene. Per the germline V gene, CDR1 is SQVTM and CDR2 is ANQGSEA. Trimming removed 4 bases at V and 4 bases at J, with 14 bases between. This CDR3 comprises 13 residues. CDR3: CSVAQGKSYEQYF. The CDR3 DNA is TGCAGCGTTGCCCAAGGGAAGTCTTACGAGCAGTACTTC.

About this clone: This sample includes further DNA sequences coding for the same CDR3. The genes are TRBV18 and TRBJ2-5; D is perhaps TRBD2 (5 bases). The CDR3 contains 12 residues. In germline, CDR1 is KGHSH, CDR2 LQKENI. V was clipped by 3 bases and J by 4 bases, with 6 bases between them. CDR3 nucleotides: TGTGCCAGCTCACCGGCGGGAGAGACCCAGTACTTC. Translating it yields CASSPAGETQYF.

A few counts support this clone. The chain employs TRBV25-1 and TRBJ1-1; D uncertain. The CDR3 has 13 residues. Germline CDR1 MGHDK, CDR2 SYGVNS. The germline V and J ends were trimmed by 1 base and 5 bases, with 8 bases remaining between them. The CDR3 region has the DNA TGTGCCAGCAGTGAATTGGATAGAACTGAAGCTTTCTTT. It encodes CASSELDRTEAFF.

The rearrangement links TRBV5-4 to TRBJ1-1; TRBD1 matches at 8 bases. The germline gives CDR1 SGHNT, CDR2 YYREEE (reference sequence). V was pared by 4 bases and J by 9 bases, with 5 bases of the junction left unmatched. This CDR3 region has 12 residues. CDR3 sequence reads: CASSQRQGQAFF. CDR3 in DNA: TGTGCCAGCAGCCAACGACAGGGGCAAGCTTTCTTT.

About this clone: No conserved phenylalanine or tryptophan ends this CDR3, so it is likely a read error. The chain couples TRBV29-1 to TRBJ2-7; perhaps TRBD1 as D (6 bases). V was cut by 6 bases and J by 1 base, with 13 bases left in between. This CDR3 comprises 13 residues. CDR1 is SQVTM and CDR2 is ANQGSEA in the germline V gene. CDR3 loop: CSVAGVGSYEQYL. The CDR3 DNA reads as TGCAGCGTGGCAGGGGTTGGTTCCTACGAGCAGTACCTC.